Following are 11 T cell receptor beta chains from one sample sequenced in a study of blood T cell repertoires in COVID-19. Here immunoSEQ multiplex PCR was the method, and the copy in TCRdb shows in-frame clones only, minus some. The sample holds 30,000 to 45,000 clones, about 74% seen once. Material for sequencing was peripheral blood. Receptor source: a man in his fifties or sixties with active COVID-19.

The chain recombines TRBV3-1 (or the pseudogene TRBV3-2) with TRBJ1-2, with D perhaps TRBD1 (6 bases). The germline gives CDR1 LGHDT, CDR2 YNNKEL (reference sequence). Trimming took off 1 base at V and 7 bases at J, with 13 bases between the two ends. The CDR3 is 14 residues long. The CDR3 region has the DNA TGTGCCAGCAGCCAAGCGGGGGGGCGAGGTGGCTACACCTTC. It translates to CASSQAGGRGGYTF.

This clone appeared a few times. The CDR3: CAWSYGSAFF. CDR3 in DNA: TGTGCCTGGAGTTACGGGTCGGCTTTCTTT. The V call is TRBV30, the J call TRBJ1-1, with D unclear. The CDR3 length is 10 residues. Trimming took off 2 bases at V and 11 bases at J, with 9 bases between the two ends. Germline V gene lookup returns CDR1 GTSNPN and CDR2 SVGIG (reference sequence).

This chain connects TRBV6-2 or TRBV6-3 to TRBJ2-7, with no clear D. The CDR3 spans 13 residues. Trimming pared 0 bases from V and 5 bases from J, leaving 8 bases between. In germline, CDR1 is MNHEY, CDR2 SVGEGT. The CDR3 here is CASSYSRFHEQYF. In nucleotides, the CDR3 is TGTGCCAGCAGTTACTCGAGGTTCCACGAGCAGTACTTC.

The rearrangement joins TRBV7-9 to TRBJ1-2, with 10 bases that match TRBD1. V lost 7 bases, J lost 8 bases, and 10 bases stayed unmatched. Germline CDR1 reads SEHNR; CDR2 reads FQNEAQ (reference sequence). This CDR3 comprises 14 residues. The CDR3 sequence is CASIVPGTGDGYTF. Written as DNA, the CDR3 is TGTGCCAGCATTGTACCCGGGACAGGGGACGGCTACACCTTC.

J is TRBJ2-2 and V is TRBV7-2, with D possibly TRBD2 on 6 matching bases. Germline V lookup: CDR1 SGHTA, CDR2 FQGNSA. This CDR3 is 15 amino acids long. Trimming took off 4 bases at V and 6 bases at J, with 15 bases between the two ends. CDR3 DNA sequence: TGTGCCAGCAGCTCCTGGTTTGGAGGGGCCGGGGAGCTGTTTTTT. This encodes CASSSWFGGAGELFF.

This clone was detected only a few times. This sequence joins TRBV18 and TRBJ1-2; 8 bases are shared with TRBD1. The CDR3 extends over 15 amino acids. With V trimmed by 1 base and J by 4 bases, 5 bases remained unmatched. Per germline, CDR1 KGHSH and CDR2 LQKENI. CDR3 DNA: TGTGCCAGCTCACCACTCCCGGACAGGGTCTATGGCTACACCTTC. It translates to CASSPLPDRVYGYTF.

CDR3 in amino acids: CASRQGRFDGYTF. The CDR3 DNA reads TGTGCCAGTAGACAGGGGAGATTCGATGGCTACACCTTC. The gene calls are TRBV19 and TRBJ1-2; 7 bases agree with TRBD1. The germline V gene encodes CDR1 LNHDA and CDR2 SQIVND (reference sequence). The CDR3 sequence is 13 residues long. The J segment lost 6 bases and the V segment lost 6 bases, leaving 7 bases of the junction unmatched.

The CDR3 reads CASRPSDRPADTQYF. DNA of the CDR3: TGCGCCAGCAGGCCTAGCGATAGGCCAGCAGATACGCAGTATTTT. This rearrangement joins TRBV4-3 to TRBJ2-3; maybe TRBD2 (6 bases). This CDR3 contains 15 residues. The V end lost 6 bases, the J end lost 4 bases, and 17 bases lay between the germline ends. Germline V gives CDR1 LGHNA, CDR2 YSLEER.

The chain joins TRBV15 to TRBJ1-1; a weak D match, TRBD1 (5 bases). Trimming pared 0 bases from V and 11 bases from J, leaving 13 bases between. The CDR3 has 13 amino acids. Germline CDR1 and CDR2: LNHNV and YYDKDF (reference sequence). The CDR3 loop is CATSREAGVWAFF. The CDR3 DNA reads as TGTGCCACCAGCAGAGAAGCGGGGGTCTGGGCTTTCTTT.

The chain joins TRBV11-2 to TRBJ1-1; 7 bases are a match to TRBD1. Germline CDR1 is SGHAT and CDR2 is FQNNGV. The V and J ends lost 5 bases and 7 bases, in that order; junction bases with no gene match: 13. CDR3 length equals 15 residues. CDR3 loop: CASSKIQGPRGEAFF. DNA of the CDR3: TGTGCCAGCAGCAAAATACAGGGGCCGCGAGGTGAAGCTTTCTTT.

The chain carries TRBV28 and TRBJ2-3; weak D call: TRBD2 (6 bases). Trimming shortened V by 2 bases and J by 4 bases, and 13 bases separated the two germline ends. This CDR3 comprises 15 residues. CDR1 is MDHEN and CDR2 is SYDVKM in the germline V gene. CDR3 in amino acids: CASSLPLRGSDTQYF. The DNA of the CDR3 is TGTGCCAGCAGTTTACCTCTCCGGGGGTCAGATACGCAGTATTTT.